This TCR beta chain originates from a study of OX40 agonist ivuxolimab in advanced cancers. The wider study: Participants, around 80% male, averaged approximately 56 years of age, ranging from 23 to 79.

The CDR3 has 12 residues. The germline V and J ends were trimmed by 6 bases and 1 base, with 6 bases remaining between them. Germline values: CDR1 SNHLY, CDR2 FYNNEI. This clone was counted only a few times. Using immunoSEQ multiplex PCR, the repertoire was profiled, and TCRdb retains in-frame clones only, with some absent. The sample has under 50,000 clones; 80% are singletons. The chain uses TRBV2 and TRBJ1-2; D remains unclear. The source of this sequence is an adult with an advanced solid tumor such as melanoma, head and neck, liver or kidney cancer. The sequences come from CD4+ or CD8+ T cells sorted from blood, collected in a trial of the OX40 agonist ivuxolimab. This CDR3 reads CASSSVNYGYTF. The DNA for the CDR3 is TGTGCCAGCAGCTCAGTTAACTATGGCTACACCTTC.